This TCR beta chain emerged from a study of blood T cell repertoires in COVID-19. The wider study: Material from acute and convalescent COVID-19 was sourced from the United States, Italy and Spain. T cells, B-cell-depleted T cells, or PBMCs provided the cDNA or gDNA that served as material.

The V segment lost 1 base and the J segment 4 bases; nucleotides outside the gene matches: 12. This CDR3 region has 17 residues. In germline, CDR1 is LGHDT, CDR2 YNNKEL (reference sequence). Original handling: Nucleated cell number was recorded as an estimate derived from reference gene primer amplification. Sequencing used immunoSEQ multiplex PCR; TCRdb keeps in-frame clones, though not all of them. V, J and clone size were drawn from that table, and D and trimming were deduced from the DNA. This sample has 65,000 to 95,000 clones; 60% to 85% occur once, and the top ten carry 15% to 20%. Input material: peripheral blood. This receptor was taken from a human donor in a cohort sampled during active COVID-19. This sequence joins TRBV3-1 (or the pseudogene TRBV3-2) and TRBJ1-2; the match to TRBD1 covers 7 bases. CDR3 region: CASSQGDSQGDFYGYTF. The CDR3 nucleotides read TGTGCCAGCAGCCAAGGGGACTCGCAGGGGGACTTCTATGGCTACACCTTC.